This entry features one TCR beta chain sequence. This sample is part of a study of blood T cell repertoires in COVID-19. For the study at large: Researchers got acute and convalescent COVID-19 samples from the United States, Italy and Spain. T cells, B-cell-depleted T cells, or PBMCs provided the cDNA or gDNA that served as material.

Per the original methods: The assay estimated nucleated cells by amplifying reference gene primers. Clones were read by immunoSEQ multiplex PCR, and TCRdb kept only the in-frame ones, dropping some. V and J calls and clone size follow that table, whereas D and trimming were derived from the DNA. Of about 160,000 clones listed, approximately 80% were seen once; the top ten hold roughly 8.3%. The CDR3 extends over 15 amino acids. CDR1 and CDR2 from the germline V gene are SGHAT and FQNNGV. V gave up 2 bases and J gave up 1 base, with 11 bases separating them. Source material: peripheral blood. The receptor's source is a man aged 55 to 69 with acute or convalescent COVID-19. This chain links TRBV11-2 with TRBJ1-1; D not certain. The CDR3: CASSLSPAGNTEAFF. The CDR3 DNA reads TGTGCCAGCAGCTTATCCCCGGCAGGGAACACTGAAGCTTTCTTT.